The 3 T cell receptor beta chains below come from one sample, sequenced in a study of cytomegalovirus exposure and HLA in healthy donors. The primer mix had 60 Vbeta and 13 Jbeta primers. Data came from immunoSEQ multiplex PCR; TCRdb stores just in-frame clones and leaves some out. Of under 250,000 clones listed, roughly 87% are singletons. The sequenced material came from PBMCs. These receptors were taken from a man aged 35 to 55 in good health and CMV-seropositive.

This clone was observed a few times. CDR3 protein: CAITKFRQVSPNTEAFF. The DNA for the CDR3 is TGTGCCATCACCAAATTCCGACAGGTTAGCCCGAACACTGAAGCTTTCTTT. The chain links TRBV10-3 to TRBJ1-1; the D gene is possibly TRBD1 (6 bases). Germline-derived CDR1 and CDR2 are ENHRY and SYGVKD. The CDR3 sequence is 17 residues long. Trimming removed 7 bases from V and 1 base from J, with 22 bases in between.

This chain uses TRBV2 with TRBJ1-3, with 9 nucleotides matching TRBD1. V was clipped by 4 bases and J by 3 bases; unmatched bases: 13. Germline V lookup: CDR1 SNHLY, CDR2 FYNNEI. The CDR3 loop spans 18 amino acids. CDR3 amino acids: CASSARLLGTGYGNTIYF. CDR3 in DNA: TGTGCCAGCAGTGCCAGACTTTTGGGGACAGGGTATGGAAACACCATATATTTT.

The genes are TRBV7-3 and TRBJ2-3, with TRBD2 identical over 8 bases. With V trimmed by 5 bases and J by 0 bases, 10 bases remained unmatched. The CDR3 is made up of 17 amino acids. CDR1 and CDR2 from the germline V gene are SGHTA and FQGTGA. CDR3 sequence: CASSPRRGGGSTDTQYF. The CDR3 DNA follows: TGTGCCAGCAGCCCCCGACGGGGCGGGGGGAGCACAGATACGCAGTATTTT.